This record concerns one T cell receptor beta chain sequence. The germline CDR1 and CDR2 sequences are SGHNT and YYREEE (reference sequence). Trimming removed 7 bases from V and 8 bases from J, with 17 bases in between. CDR3 length: 13 residues. This entry is derived from a study of blood T cell repertoires in COVID-19. For the study at large: In each case, the material was cDNA or gDNA derived from T cells, B-cell-depleted T cells, or PBMCs.

Here immunoSEQ multiplex PCR was the method, and the copy in TCRdb shows in-frame clones only, minus some. This sample has around 39,000 clones, with roughly 90% found just once. The sequence was obtained from a man in his 70s with acute or convalescent COVID-19. Source material: peripheral blood. The rearrangement joins TRBV5-4 to TRBJ2-3; D may be TRBD2 (7 bases). Here the CDR3 reads CASGGGGEGTQYF. The CDR3 nucleotides are TGTGCCAGCGGAGGGGGGGGTGAGGGTACGCAGTATTTT.